This T cell receptor beta chain was observed in a study of technical replicates of blood from several donors. Generated by immunoSEQ multiplex PCR, the TCRdb table keeps only in-frame clones and is missing some. Here the sample spans some 64,000 clones, 80% to 95% being singletons. This clonotype was obtained from a human donor in good health. Some clones in this sample may be carry-over from other donors' samples. Sequencing was performed on PBMCs.

CDR3 nucleotide sequence: TGCGCCAGCAGCCCAACTGGCGGCCCCTTACAGACCCAGTACTTC. Protein sequence: CASSPTGGPLQTQYF. The chain employs TRBV4-1 and TRBJ2-5, with D unclear. V dropped 4 bases and J dropped 6 bases, with 18 bases sitting between them. Germline V gene sequence: CDR1 MGHRA, CDR2 YSYEKL. This CDR3 contains 15 residues.